This T cell receptor beta chain came from a study of glioma-infiltrating T cells after dendritic cell vaccination (dated by TCRdb to about 2016). Background on the whole study: The cohort comprised approximately 15 glioblastoma patients from Phase I and II dendritic cell vaccination trials, 9 newly diagnosed and 6 with recurrent disease. Between the early 2000s and the early 2010s, the patients were given dendritic cell vaccination pulsed with autologous tumor lysate. The vaccine consisted of monocyte-derived dendritic cells cultured less than 9 days with IL-4 and GM-CSF, then pulsed overnight with autologous tumor lysate. Each patient was given three intradermal dendritic cell vaccine injections, spaced two weeks apart, in the arm below the axilla. In glioblastoma patients vaccinated with dendritic cells, deep sequencing of TCR beta CDR3 regions served to measure tumor-infiltrating lymphocyte content and to compare repertoires between tumor and blood. TCR sequencing metrics, including TIL content and tumor-blood repertoire overlap, were correlated with survival after dendritic cell vaccination.

Using the immunoSEQ assay, TCRB CDR3 regions were amplified from 1.5 to 2 micrograms of genomic DNA, or from all available DNA when less than that was on hand. The multiplex PCR relied on 60 forward primers for TCR V beta segments and 13 reverse primers for J beta segments. To estimate reads per starting template, synthetic control templates were spiked into each sample at limiting dilution. Reads of 87 bp were generated by sequencing on the Illumina HiSeq System. The authors' pipeline ran thus. PCR and sequencing errors were removed by a nearest neighbor algorithm that merged closely related sequences. TCR overlap was defined as the percentage of unique tumor TCR beta sequences that were also present in the same patient's peripheral blood. Not all clones reach the TCRdb copy of this immuneACCESS table, which keeps in-frame sequences only. Checked studies attribute under half of the gap to unresolved V genes and leave the rest unexplained. V and J calls and clone size follow that table, whereas D and trimming were derived from the DNA. This sample gives over 55,000 clones in total; about 79% of them show up just once. 15% to 19% of the sample goes to the ten largest clones.

Per the germline V gene, MGHRA is the CDR1 and YSYEKL is the CDR2. The CDR3 goes from the cysteine to the phenylalanine over 16 residues. Only CDR3 DNA remains: 48 bases, in frame from the first base. Trimming removed 1 base from V and 4 bases from J, leaving 16 bases between the germline ends. In light of the paper, this sample's time point label describes: after dendritic cell vaccination, including at tumor progression/relapse. Patients were selected for having adequate residual fresh-frozen tumor tissue and more than two years of available survival data. None of the glioblastoma patients carried an isocitrate dehydrogenase mutation, although molecular status otherwise varied. PBMC were collected before vaccination, two weeks after the third vaccination, and at tumor progression when it occurred. Genomic DNA was extracted with the Qiagen DNeasy Blood extraction Kit. On this clone: The antigen this receptor binds is unknown. No much larger clone exists at a distance of one base, and base qualities are not known.

Broad study findings and their caveats: The three-group TCR overlap response model was characterized as speculative, and prospective validation of the model was stated to be required. The cohort was small and heterogeneous, few patients had complete blood and tumor sets, and even fewer had initial-recurrent tumor pairs. Longer time to progression and overall survival after dendritic cell vaccination were predicted by higher estimated pretreatment TIL content. No direct relationship between TCR clonality and survival was found, suggesting that a diverse polyclonal response may matter.

The chain is encoded by TRBV4-1 joined to TRBJ1-1; D gene: possibly TRBD1, on 6 matching bases. Sequencing used blood, obtained after dendritic cell vaccination. The TCR comes from a human donor with glioblastoma. The CDR3 is CASSQVTGPLGTEAFF. DNA sequence: TGCGCCAGCAGCCAAGTCACAGGGCCCCTGGGCACTGAAGCTTTCTTT.